A single sample gave rise to the 20 T cell receptor beta chains below, sequenced in a study of blood T cell repertoires in COVID-19. The table came from immunoSEQ multiplex PCR; TCRdb's copy has only in-frame clones and leaves some out. This sample carries a few hundred thousand clones, 70% to 90% of them seen once, and the ten largest clones take approximately 4.2%. The source material was PBMCs or T cells enriched from blood (not recorded which). The receptors here all came from a woman between 25 and 40 years old who had recovered from COVID-19.

The J gene is TRBJ2-3, the V gene TRBV7-3; 8 bases match TRBD2. The CDR3 is 16 residues long. Germline values: CDR1 SGHTA, CDR2 FQGTGA. The J segment lost 0 bases and the V segment lost 1 base, leaving 3 bases of the junction unmatched. The CDR3 spells CASSLSASGSTDTQYF. The DNA of the CDR3 is TGTGCCAGCAGCTTAAGTGCTAGCGGGAGCACAGATACGCAGTATTTT.

The DNA of the CDR3 is TGTGCCAGCAGTTATCTAGCGGCGACCTACGAGCAGTACTTC. This translates into CASSYLAATYEQYF. The chain carries TRBV6-2 or TRBV6-3 and TRBJ2-7; 7 bases are shared with TRBD2. This CDR3 region has 14 residues. V shed 3 bases and J 2 bases; nucleotides not matched to a gene: 4. Germline V CDR1 and CDR2: MNHEY, SVGEGT.

The chain couples TRBV5-4 to TRBJ1-2, with 9 bases matching TRBD1. Germline V CDR1 and CDR2: SGHNT, YYREEE (reference sequence). CDR3 size: 16 residues. V gave up 2 bases and J gave up 4 bases; unmatched junction bases: 9. The CDR3: CASSLATGGIGYGYTF. The CDR3 region has the DNA TGTGCCAGCAGCTTAGCGACAGGGGGAATTGGCTATGGCTACACCTTC.

The chain uses TRBV5-1 and TRBJ1-6; D not certain. The CDR3 is 14 residues long. CDR1 and CDR2 from the germline V gene are SGHRS and YFSETQ. V gave up 0 bases and J gave up 7 bases, with 8 bases separating them. The CDR3 region has the DNA TGCGCCAGCAGCTTGGGGCAGTCCAATTCACCCCTCCACTTT. Its protein product is CASSLGQSNSPLHF.

This chain uses TRBV2 with TRBJ1-5; D perhaps matches TRBD1 (6 bases). The CDR3 totals 14 residues. Germline V gene data show CDR1 as SNHLY and CDR2 as FYNNEI. With 4 bases removed from V and 4 bases from J, the gap between germline ends came to 11 bases. The CDR3 loop is CASSVVGANQPQHF. CDR3 coding DNA: TGTGCCAGCAGTGTCGTGGGGGCTAATCAGCCCCAGCATTTT.

This chain uses TRBV28 with TRBJ2-3; maybe TRBD2 (6 bases). The CDR3 is made up of 13 amino acids. Germline values: CDR1 MDHEN, CDR2 SYDVKM. Trimming left V 5 bases short and J 4 bases short, with 10 bases between. The CDR3 bases are TGTGCCAGCAGTCGGACTACTTCAGATACGCAGTATTTT. As protein: CASSRTTSDTQYF.

The V call is TRBV19, the J call TRBJ2-1, with TRBD2 matching over 8 bases. This CDR3 is 15 amino acids long. Germline CDR1 and CDR2: LNHDA and SQIVND (reference sequence). Trimming took 2 bases from V and 8 from J; bases not matched to a gene: 8. The CDR3 DNA reads TGTGCCAGTAGTATAACGGGAGGGCCGAACGATGAGCAGTTCTTC. This sequence encodes CASSITGGPNDEQFF.

The V gene is TRBV6-5, the J gene TRBJ1-2; D call uncertain. Germline CDR1 and CDR2: MNHEY and SVGAGI. This CDR3 region has 13 residues. Trimming took 0 bases from V and 7 from J, leaving 9 bases between them. The CDR3 spells CASSYSLNSGYTF. The CDR3 DNA follows: TGTGCCAGCAGTTACTCTTTAAATTCTGGCTACACCTTC.

The V gene is TRBV12-3 or TRBV12-4, the J gene TRBJ1-1, with D possibly matching TRBD1 (5 bases). The CDR3 runs to 11 residues. Between the trimmed V and J ends, which lost 3 bases and 7 bases, there was a span of 6 bases. In DNA form, the CDR3 reads TGTGCCAGCAGTTTGGGGGGTGAAGCTTTCTTT. Its protein is CASSLGGEAFF.

V and J are TRBV3-1 (or the pseudogene TRBV3-2) and TRBJ2-5, with D perhaps matching TRBD2 (6 bases). Germline V lookup: CDR1 LGHDT, CDR2 YNNKEL (reference sequence). The CDR3 covers 17 residues. Trimming shortened V by 7 bases and J by 4 bases, and 25 bases separated the two germline ends. The CDR3 DNA sequence: TGTGCCAGCACAAAGGGGAGGAGCGGAGAGGTATCAGAGACCCAGTACTTC. This codes for CASTKGRSGEVSETQYF.

V gene TRBV5-1 combines with J gene TRBJ1-4; the D gene is possibly TRBD1 (5 bases). This CDR3 has 16 amino acids. Germline CDR1 reads SGHRS; CDR2 reads YFSETQ. The germline V and J ends were trimmed by 5 bases and 7 bases, with 21 bases remaining between them. CDR3 DNA: TGCGCCAGCAGACCAGAACCGACAGCGCCCTCTGAAAAACTGTTTTTT. Its protein is CASRPEPTAPSEKLFF.

The chain combines TRBV7-8 with TRBJ1-5, with 7 bases aligning to TRBD1. The CDR3 sequence is 14 residues long. Germline values: CDR1 SGHVS, CDR2 FQNEAQ. Germline trimming cut 5 bases from V and 7 bases from J; bases unmatched to any gene: 8. CDR3 loop: CASSARKTGQPQHF. CDR3 DNA sequence: TGTGCCAGCAGCGCGAGAAAGACAGGGCAGCCCCAGCATTTT.

The chain employs TRBV5-1 and TRBJ1-5; 8 bases map to TRBD1. V shed 3 bases and J 4 bases; nucleotides not matched to a gene: 3. CDR3 length: 14 amino acids. CDR1 is SGHRS and CDR2 is YFSETQ in the germline V gene. The CDR3 coding sequence is TGCGCCAGCAGCTCCGGGACAGGTAATCAGCCCCAGCATTTT. This encodes CASSSGTGNQPQHF.

This chain uses TRBV5-1 with TRBJ1-4, with 9 nucleotides matching TRBD1. The CDR3 consists of 14 residues. The junction had 6 bases not matched to a gene; V was cut back by 4 bases and J by 8 bases. Germline V lookup: CDR1 SGHRS, CDR2 YFSETQ. CDR3 sequence: CASSTGTGNEKLFF. The CDR3 DNA reads TGCGCCAGCAGCACCGGGACAGGGAACGAAAAACTGTTTTTT.

The chain recombines TRBV28 with TRBJ1-5; D is ambiguous. CDR1 and CDR2 (germline): MDHEN, SYDVKM. Deletions cut 7 bases from V and 4 bases from J, with 14 bases between. The CDR3 is made up of 14 amino acids. The CDR3 DNA follows: TGTGCCAGCACCTTCCGGTCAGGTAATCAGCCCCAGCATTTT. It codes for CASTFRSGNQPQHF.

The count of this clone is one. The rearrangement links TRBV4-1 to TRBJ1-1; 8 bases map to TRBD1. Germline V gives CDR1 MGHRA, CDR2 YSYEKL. The trim removed 0 bases at V and 0 bases at J, leaving 6 bases unmatched. CDR3 length: 17 residues. CDR3: CASSQDQSTGVNTEAFF. The DNA for the CDR3 is TGCGCCAGCAGCCAAGATCAATCGACAGGGGTGAACACTGAAGCTTTCTTT.

This clone was seen only once. The V call is TRBV28, the J call TRBJ1-4; D remains unclear. In germline, CDR1 is MDHEN, CDR2 SYDVKM. Trimming removed 11 bases at V and 3 bases at J, with 13 bases between. This CDR3 is 13 amino acids long. The CDR3 bases are TGTGCCGCTAGGAGATCCCCTAATGAAAAACTGTTTTTT. Translation: CAARRSPNEKLFF.

On this clone: Other nucleotide sequences in the sample specify the same CDR3. The genes are TRBV5-4 and TRBJ1-2; 7 bases are shared with TRBD1. CDR1 and CDR2 (germline): SGHNT, YYREEE (reference sequence). After removal of 0 bases from V and 5 bases from J, the junction contained 4 bases not matched to a gene. The CDR3 is made up of 14 amino acids. CDR3 DNA sequence: TGTGCCAGCAGCTTGGGGGACAGAGGGTATGGCTACACCTTC. This translates into CASSLGDRGYGYTF. Full variable domain (outside the CDR3, taken from reference TRBV5-4 and TRBJ1-2): ETGVTQSPTHLIKTRGQQVTLRCSSQSGHNTVSWYQQALGQGPQFIFQYYREEENGRGNFPPRFSGLQFPNYSSELNVNALELDDSALYLCASSLGDRGYGYTFGSGTRLTVV.

The gene calls are TRBV4-1 and TRBJ1-2; 9 nucleotides match TRBD1. The length of the CDR3 is 15 residues. Germline V gives CDR1 MGHRA, CDR2 YSYEKL. V lost 4 bases to trimming and J lost 5 bases; unmatched junction nucleotides: 8. CDR3 nucleotide sequence: TGCGCCAGCAGCCCGACAACCGGGACAGGGTATGGCTACACCTTC. Protein product: CASSPTTGTGYGYTF.

This clone was counted a few times. The chain joins TRBV7-3 to TRBJ1-6; TRBD1 aligns across 9 bases. Trimming at V came to 6 bases and at J to 8 bases, leaving 8 bases not matched to a gene. CDR1 is SGHTA, CDR2 FQGTGA, per germline. The CDR3 is made up of 15 amino acids. The CDR3 reads CASSQGQGRHSPLHF. The CDR3, as DNA: TGTGCCAGCAGTCAGGGACAGGGAAGGCATTCACCCCTCCACTTT. The full variable domain, rest sourced from reference TRBV7-3 and TRBJ1-6, is GAGVSQTPSNKVTEKGKYVELRCDPISGHTALYWYRQSLGQGPEFLIYFQGTGAADDSGLPNDRFFAVRPEGSVSTLKIQRTERGDSAVYLCASSQGQGRHSPLHFGNGTRLTVT.